This record covers a single T cell receptor beta chain. The CDR3 covers 15 residues. Germline CDR1 reads SNHLY; CDR2 reads FYNNEI. The trim removed 3 bases at V and 8 bases at J, leaving 7 bases unmatched. Data came from immunoSEQ multiplex PCR; TCRdb stores just in-frame clones and leaves some out. The table has under 250,000 clones, 80% to 85% seen once. The data belong to a study of blood T cell repertoires in COVID-19. Study at large: COVID-19 samples, acute and convalescent, were from the United States, Italy and Spain.

The specimen sequenced was peripheral blood. The chain carries TRBV2 and TRBJ2-1; 10 positions match TRBD2. This TCR derives from a woman in her late teens or twenties with acute or convalescent COVID-19. CDR3: CASSDRAGGLDEQFF. As DNA, the CDR3 is TGTGCCAGCAGTGATCGAGCGGGAGGGTTGGATGAGCAGTTCTTC.